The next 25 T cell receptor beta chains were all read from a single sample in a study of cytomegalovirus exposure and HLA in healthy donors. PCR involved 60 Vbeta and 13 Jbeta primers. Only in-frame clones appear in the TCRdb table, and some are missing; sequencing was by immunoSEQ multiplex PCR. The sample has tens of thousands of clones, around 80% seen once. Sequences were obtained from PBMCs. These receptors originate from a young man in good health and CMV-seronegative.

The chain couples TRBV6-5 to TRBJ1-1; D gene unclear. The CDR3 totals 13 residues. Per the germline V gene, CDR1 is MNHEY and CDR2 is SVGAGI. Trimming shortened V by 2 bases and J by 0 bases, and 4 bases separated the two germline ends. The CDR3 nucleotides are TGTGCCAGCAGTTACGCTATGAACACTGAAGCTTTCTTT. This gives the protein CASSYAMNTEAFF.

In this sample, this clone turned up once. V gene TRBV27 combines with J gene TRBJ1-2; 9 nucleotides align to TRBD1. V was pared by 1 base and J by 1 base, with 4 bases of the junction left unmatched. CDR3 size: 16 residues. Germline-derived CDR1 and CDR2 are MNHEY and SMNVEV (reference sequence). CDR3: CASSLFGTGINYGYTF. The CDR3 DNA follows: TGTGCCAGCAGTTTATTCGGGACAGGGATTAACTATGGCTACACCTTC.

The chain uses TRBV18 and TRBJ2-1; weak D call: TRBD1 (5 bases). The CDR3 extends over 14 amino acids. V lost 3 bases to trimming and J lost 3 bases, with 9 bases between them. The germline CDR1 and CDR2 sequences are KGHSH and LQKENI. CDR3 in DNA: TGTGCCAGCTCACCGCAGACAGACTACAATGAGCAGTTCTTC. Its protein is CASSPQTDYNEQFF.

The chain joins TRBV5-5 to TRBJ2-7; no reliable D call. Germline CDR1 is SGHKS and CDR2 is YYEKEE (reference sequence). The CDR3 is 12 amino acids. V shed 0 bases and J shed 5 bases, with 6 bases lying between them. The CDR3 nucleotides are TGTGCCAGCAGCTTGGCACATAACGAGCAGTACTTC. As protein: CASSLAHNEQYF.

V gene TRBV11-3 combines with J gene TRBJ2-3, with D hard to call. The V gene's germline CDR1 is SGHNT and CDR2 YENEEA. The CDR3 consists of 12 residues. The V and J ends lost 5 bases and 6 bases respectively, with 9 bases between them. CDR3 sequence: CASSQRSDTQYF. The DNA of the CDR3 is TGTGCCAGCAGCCAGAGGTCCGATACGCAGTATTTT.

The CDR3 is CASSLVGGDYGYTF. The CDR3, as DNA: TGTGCCAGCAGCTTGGTCGGGGGTGACTATGGCTACACCTTC. This sequence joins TRBV7-2 and TRBJ1-2; D is possibly TRBD1 (5 bases). This CDR3 region has 14 residues. Germline V gives CDR1 SGHTA, CDR2 FQGNSA. The V end was cut by 3 bases, the J end by 3 bases, with 11 bases between.

CDR3 residues: CASSTGRPNTGELFF. For the CDR3, the DNA is TGTGCCAGTAGTACGGGGAGACCGAACACCGGGGAGCTGTTTTTT. V and J are TRBV19 and TRBJ2-2; D possibly corresponds to TRBD2 (5 bases). Germline CDR1 is LNHDA and CDR2 is SQIVND (reference sequence). The CDR3 is made up of 15 amino acids. Trimming stripped 4 bases from V and 0 bases from J, with 9 bases between.

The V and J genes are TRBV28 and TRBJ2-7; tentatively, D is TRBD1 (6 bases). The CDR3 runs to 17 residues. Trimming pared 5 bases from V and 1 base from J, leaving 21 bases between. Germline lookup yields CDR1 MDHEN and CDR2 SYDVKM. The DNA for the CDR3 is TGTGCCAGCAGTCCACCCCTCGGGCAGGGGAGTTCCTACGAGCAGTACTTC. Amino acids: CASSPPLGQGSSYEQYF.

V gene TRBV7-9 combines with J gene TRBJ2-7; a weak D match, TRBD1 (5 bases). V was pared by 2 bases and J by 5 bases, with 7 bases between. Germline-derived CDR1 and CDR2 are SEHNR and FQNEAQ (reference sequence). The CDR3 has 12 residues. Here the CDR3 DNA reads TGTGCCAGCAGCTTACAGGGTAACGAGCAGTACGTC. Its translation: CASSLQGNEQYV.

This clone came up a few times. CDR3 DNA sequence: TGCAGCGTTGGTGGCGGGGATCAGCCCCAGCATTTT. This codes for CSVGGGDQPQHF. This sequence joins TRBV29-1 and TRBJ1-5; unclear D gene. V was pared by 4 bases and J by 5 bases, with 9 bases between. Per the germline V gene, CDR1 is SQVTM and CDR2 is ANQGSEA. CDR3 length: 12 amino acids.

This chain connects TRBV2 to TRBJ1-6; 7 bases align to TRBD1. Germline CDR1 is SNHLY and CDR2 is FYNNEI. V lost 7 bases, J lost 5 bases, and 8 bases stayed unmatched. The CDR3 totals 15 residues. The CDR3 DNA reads TGTGCCAGCAAGGTTTTCGACAGGGATAATTCACCCCTCCACTTT. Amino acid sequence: CASKVFDRDNSPLHF. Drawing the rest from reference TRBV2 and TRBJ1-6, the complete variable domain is EPEVTQTPSHQVTQMGQEVILRCVPISNHLYFYWYRQILGQKVEFLVSFYNNEISEKSEIFDDQFSVERPDGSNFTLKIRSTKLEDSAMYFCASKVFDRDNSPLHFGNGTRLTVT.

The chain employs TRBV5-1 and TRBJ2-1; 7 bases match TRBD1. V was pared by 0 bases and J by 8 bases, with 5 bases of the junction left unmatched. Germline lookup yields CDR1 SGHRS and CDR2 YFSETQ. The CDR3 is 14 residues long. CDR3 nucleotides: TGCGCCAGCAGCTTGGGACAGGGTCTAGATGAGCAGTTCTTC. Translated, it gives CASSLGQGLDEQFF. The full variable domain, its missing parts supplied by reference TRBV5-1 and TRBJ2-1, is KAGVTQTPRYLIKTRGQQVTLSCSPISGHRSVSWYQQTPGQGLQFLFEYFSETQRNKGNFPGRFSGRQFSNSRSEMNVSTLELGDSALYLCASSLGQGLDEQFFGPGTRLTVL.

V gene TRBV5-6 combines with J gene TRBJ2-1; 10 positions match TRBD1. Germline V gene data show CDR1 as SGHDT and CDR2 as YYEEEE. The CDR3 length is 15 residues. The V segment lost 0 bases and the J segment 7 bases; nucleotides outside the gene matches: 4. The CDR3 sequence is CASSLGGQGGNEQFF. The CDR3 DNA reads TGTGCCAGCAGCTTGGGAGGACAGGGGGGGAATGAGCAGTTCTTC.

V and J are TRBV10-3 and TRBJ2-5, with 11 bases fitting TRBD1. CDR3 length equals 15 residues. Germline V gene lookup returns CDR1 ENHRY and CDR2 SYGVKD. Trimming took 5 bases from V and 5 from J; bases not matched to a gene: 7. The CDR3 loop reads CAISWGQGDRETQYF. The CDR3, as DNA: TGTGCCATCAGTTGGGGACAGGGGGATAGGGAGACCCAGTACTTC.

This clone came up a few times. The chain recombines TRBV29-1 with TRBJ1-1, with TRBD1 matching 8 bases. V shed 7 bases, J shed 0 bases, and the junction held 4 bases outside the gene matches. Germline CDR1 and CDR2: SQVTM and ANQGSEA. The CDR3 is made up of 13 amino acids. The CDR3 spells CSAQTGVNTEAFF. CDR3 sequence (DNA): TGCAGCGCACAGACAGGGGTGAACACTGAAGCTTTCTTT.

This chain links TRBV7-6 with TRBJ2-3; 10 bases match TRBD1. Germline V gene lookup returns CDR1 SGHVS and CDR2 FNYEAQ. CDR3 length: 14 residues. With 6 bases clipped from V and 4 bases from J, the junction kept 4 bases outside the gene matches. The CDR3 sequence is CASSPTGGADTQYF. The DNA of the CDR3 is TGTGCCAGCAGTCCGACAGGGGGCGCAGATACGCAGTATTTT.

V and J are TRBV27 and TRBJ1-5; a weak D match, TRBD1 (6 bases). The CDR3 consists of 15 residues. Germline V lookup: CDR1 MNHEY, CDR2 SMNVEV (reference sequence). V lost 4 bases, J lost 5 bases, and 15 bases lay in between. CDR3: CASSSLKQGHQPQHF. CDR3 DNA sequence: TGTGCCAGCAGTTCACTCAAACAGGGCCATCAGCCCCAGCATTTT.

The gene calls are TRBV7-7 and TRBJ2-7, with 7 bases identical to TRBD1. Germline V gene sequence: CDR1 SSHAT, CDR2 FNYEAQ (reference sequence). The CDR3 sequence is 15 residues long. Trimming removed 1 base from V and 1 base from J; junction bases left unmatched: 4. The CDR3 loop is CASSLGAGGSYEQYF. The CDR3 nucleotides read TGTGCCAGCAGCTTAGGGGCAGGGGGATCCTACGAGCAGTACTTC.

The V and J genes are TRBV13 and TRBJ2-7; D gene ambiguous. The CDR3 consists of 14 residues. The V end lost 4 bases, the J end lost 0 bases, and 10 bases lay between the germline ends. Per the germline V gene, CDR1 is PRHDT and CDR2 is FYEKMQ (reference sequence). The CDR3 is CASSSKTSSYEQYF. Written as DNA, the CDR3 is TGTGCCAGCAGCTCGAAGACAAGCTCCTACGAGCAGTACTTC.

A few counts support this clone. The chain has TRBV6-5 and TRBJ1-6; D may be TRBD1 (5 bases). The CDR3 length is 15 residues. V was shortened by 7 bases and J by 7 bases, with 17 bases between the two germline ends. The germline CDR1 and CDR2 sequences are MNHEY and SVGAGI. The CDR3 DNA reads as TGTGCCAGCACCCGGGGGGTGGGGCGGAATTCACCCCTCCACTTT. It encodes CASTRGVGRNSPLHF.

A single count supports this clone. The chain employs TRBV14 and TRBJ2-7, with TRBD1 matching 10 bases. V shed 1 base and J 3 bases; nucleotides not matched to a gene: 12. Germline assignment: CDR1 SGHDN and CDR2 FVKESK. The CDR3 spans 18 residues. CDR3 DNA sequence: TGTGCCAGCAGCCAAGGTCCGGTGCGGACAGGGGGTTACTACGAGCAGTACTTC. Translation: CASSQGPVRTGGYYEQYF.

This CDR3 is CASSVWGTEEETQYF. The DNA for the CDR3 is TGTGCCAGCAGCGTATGGGGGACAGAGGAAGAGACCCAGTACTTC. The rearrangement joins TRBV9 to TRBJ2-5; 7 bases match TRBD1. The CDR3 extends over 15 amino acids. Looked up from germline, CDR1 is SGDLS and CDR2 is YYNGEE. Trimming removed 1 base from V and 3 bases from J; junction bases left unmatched: 6.

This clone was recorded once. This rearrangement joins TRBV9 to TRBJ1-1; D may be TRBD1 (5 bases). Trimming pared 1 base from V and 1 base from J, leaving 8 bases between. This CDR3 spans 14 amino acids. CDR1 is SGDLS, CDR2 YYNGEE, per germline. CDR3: CASSVSQGNTEAFF. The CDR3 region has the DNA TGTGCCAGCAGCGTATCTCAGGGGAACACTGAAGCTTTCTTT.

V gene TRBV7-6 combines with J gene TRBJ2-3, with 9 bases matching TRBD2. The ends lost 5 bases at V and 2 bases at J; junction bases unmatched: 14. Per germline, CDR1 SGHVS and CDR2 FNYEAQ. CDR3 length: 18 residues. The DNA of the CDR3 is TGTGCCAGCAGCGGGGTAGCGGGGGACCCGCGATACACAGATACGCAGTATTTT. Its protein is CASSGVAGDPRYTDTQYF.

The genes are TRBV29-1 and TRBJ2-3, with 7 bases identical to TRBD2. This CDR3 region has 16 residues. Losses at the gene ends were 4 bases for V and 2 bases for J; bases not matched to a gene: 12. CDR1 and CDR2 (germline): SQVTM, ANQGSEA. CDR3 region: CSVAPRGAGITDTQYF. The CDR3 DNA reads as TGCAGCGTTGCCCCTCGGGGAGCGGGGATCACAGATACGCAGTATTTT.